This T cell receptor beta chain was retrieved from a study of blood T cell repertoires in COVID-19. There are 13 residues in the CDR3. CDR1 SNHLY and CDR2 FYNNEI come from the germline V gene. V dropped 6 bases and J dropped 5; count of bases not matched to a gene: 2. Profiled with immunoSEQ multiplex PCR; TCRdb holds only in-frame clones, not every one. The sample consists of about 170,000 clones, 89% of them appearing once. Participants were aged 18 to 89 years from approximately 23 US areas. Cohort 3 donors were reported recovered after two negative PCRs, clearance, or symptom resolution. The chain has TRBV2 and TRBJ1-5; 9 nucleotides match TRBD1. Sequences were obtained from PBMCs or T cells enriched from blood (not recorded which). The TCR comes from a woman aged 18-29 years who had recovered from COVID-19. CDR3 nucleotide sequence: TGTGCCAGCAGACAGGGGGCTCATCAGCCCCAGCATTTT. Its protein is CASRQGAHQPQHF.